The 10 T cell receptor beta chains below were found in one sample sequenced in a study of tumor-infiltrating lymphocytes in primary liver carcinoma. A primer in the constant region served to generate TCR beta cDNA from 450 to 600 ng of total RNA. It was through three nested multiplex PCR rounds of slightly modified ARM-PCR that TCR beta libraries arose. The first two PCR rounds, around 10 cycles each, used TRBV1-TRBV30 forward primers and a C-beta reverse primer. One entry per CDR3 protein results from TCRdb running MiXCR on the multiplex PCR reads. The repertoire consists of about 200,000 distinct CDR3 sequences, with around four fifths occurring once and the leading ten covering 18%. Bulk tissue was left unsorted, and RNA and DNA were co-extracted from 20-30 mg of it. Sequences were obtained from tumor tissue from primary liver carcinoma. The receptors here all came from a man aged 35 to 55 with primary liver carcinoma and hepatitis B virus infection.

Concerning this clonotype itself: One junction end does not reproduce the germline sequence, and a read error may be involved. The rearrangement uses TRBV5-1 and TRBJ2-2; 10 bases match TRBD2. The CDR3 contains 16 residues. The germline CDR1 and CDR2 sequences are SGHRS and YFSETQ. The CDR3 protein is CASSVLAGIDTGEPFF. The CDR3 DNA is TGCGCCAGCAGCGTACTAGCGGGAATAGATACCGGGGAGCCGTTTTTT.

This clonotype is a singleton in its sample. The junction shows a germline mismatch at one end, possibly a read error. This chain connects TRBV4-2 to TRBJ2-7; a weak D match, TRBD1 (6 bases). The CDR3 spans 14 residues. Germline CDR1 is LGHNA and CDR2 is YNFKEQ. The CDR3 here is CASSQNRGGHEEYF. CDR3 in DNA: TGTGCCAGCAGCCAAAATCGAGGGGGTCACGAGGAGTACTTC.

Of note for this clonotype: A read error may produce the germline difference seen at one junction end. The rearrangement links TRBV11-3 to TRBJ2-3; tentatively, D is TRBD1 or TRBD2 (6 bases each). Per germline, CDR1 SGHNT and CDR2 YENEEA. The CDR3 is 17 amino acids. The DNA of the CDR3 is TGTGCCAGTAGCTTCTCATCCCGGGGCCTAGGGGGGGATACGCAGTATTTT. Protein sequence: CASSFSSRGLGGDTQYF.

About this clonotype: This likely comes from a read error, as the CDR3 has no conserved phenylalanine or tryptophan at its end. The J gene is TRBJ2-5, the V gene TRBV11-1, with 10 bases fitting TRBD1. The J call may be wrong; the DNA end is better matched by TRBJ2-1. The CDR3 runs 16 residues. Germline CDR1 reads SGHAT; CDR2 reads FQDESV (reference sequence). The chain's CDR3 is CASSQGQGVIQETQFS. For the CDR3, the DNA is TGTGCCAGCAGCCAAGGACAGGGGGTAATTCAAGAGACCCAGTTCTCA.

Points on this clonotype: The junction departs from the called germline gene at one end, perhaps through a read error. CDR3 in DNA: TGTACCAGCAGGCCCCCCCTAGCGGGAGGTCGAAGCACAGATACGCAGTATTTT. Protein sequence: CTSRPPLAGGRSTDTQYF. This chain uses TRBV12-3 or TRBV12-4 with TRBJ2-3; TRBD2 matches at 11 bases. The CDR3 has 18 amino acids.

With respect to this clonotype: Germline and junction disagree at one end, which may indicate a read error. This chain uses TRBV29-1 with TRBJ1-5, with D maybe TRBD1 (5 bases). There are 12 residues in the CDR3. CDR1 is SQVTM, CDR2 ANQGSEA, per germline. The CDR3 coding sequence is TGTAGCGTTGCTCAGGGAGGGCATCCCCAGCATTTT. This translates into CSVAQGGHPQHF.

This clonotype is a singleton in its sample. The conserved final phenylalanine or tryptophan is absent from the CDR3, which likely points to a read error. V and J are TRBV11-1 and TRBJ2-4; the match to TRBD2 covers 13 bases. This CDR3 has 17 amino acids. Germline CDR1 SGHAT, CDR2 FQDESV (reference sequence). The CDR3 DNA follows: TGTGCCAACAGCTTTCACGGGACTAGCGGGACCAATAACATTCAGTACTCC. This translates into CANSFHGTSGTNNIQYS.

This clonotype was picked up a small number of times. Being one base from a much bigger clone, this may be a read error. The CDR3 is CASSLQGRADTQCF. CDR3 bases: TGCGCCAGCAGCTTGCAGGGGAGGGCAGATACGCAGTGTTTT. The J gene is TRBJ2-3, the V gene TRBV5-1, with D perhaps TRBD2 (7 bases). The CDR3 is 14 residues long. CDR1 and CDR2 from the germline V gene are SGHRS and YFSETQ.

About this clonotype: This CDR3 is missing its conserved last phenylalanine or tryptophan, likely due to a read error. This chain links TRBV29-1 with TRBJ2-1; 8 bases line up with TRBD2. CDR3 length: 14 residues. Germline V gene lookup returns CDR1 SQVTM and CDR2 ANQGSEA. CDR3 DNA sequence: TGCAGTCACTGTACTAGCGGAGACTACAATGAGCAGTTCCTC. This translates into CSHCTSGDYNEQFL.

About this clonotype itself: Its ends do not fully match the called genes, so a read error is possible. This rearrangement joins TRBV29-1 to TRBJ1-1; D remains unclear. CDR1 and CDR2 from the germline V gene are SQVTM and ANQGSEA. The CDR3 runs 13 residues. CDR3 DNA: TGCAGCGCTCGGAGCCAGAAGAACACTGAGGCTAACTTT. Protein: CSARSQKNTEANF.